Given below is one T cell receptor (beta chain) in context. This sample also contains other DNA sequences that code for the same CDR3. This record belongs to a study of shared clonotypes between healthy human individuals. Only Caucasian adults living in Nashville, Tennessee served as donors. Memory CD4+ cells were the fraction left after CD45RA+ naive selection. Sorted subsets were amplified in replicate PCRs using around 220 ng DNA, tens of thousands of T cell genomes. Sequenced by immunoSEQ multiplex PCR; TCRdb stores in-frame clones only, minus some. The sample carries over 700,000 clones, around 77% recorded once. The CDR3 is 13 residues long. V was pared by 1 base and J by 4 bases, with 2 bases between. CDR1 LGHNA and CDR2 YNFKEQ come from the germline V gene.

This chain uses TRBV4-2 with TRBJ2-6, with D unresolved. The TCR was taken from a woman aged 25-40 years in good health. The sample comprised memory CD4+ T cells sorted from blood. The subset is: CD45RA-negative fraction. This CDR3 reads CASSQVGANVLTF. CDR3 DNA sequence: TGTGCCAGCAGCCAAGTGGGGGCCAACGTCCTGACTTTC.